The present T cell receptor beta chain was sequenced within a study of immune evolution from preneoplasia to lung adenocarcinoma. Premalignant or tumor cells were enriched by macro-dissection after pathologic assessment. General study findings and limits: Normal lung had highest clonality; later lesions appeared denser, more diverse.

Profiled with immunoSEQ multiplex PCR; TCRdb holds only in-frame clones, not every one. The sample carries 11,000 to 15,000 clones, over 65% recorded once. Note on this clone: Its target is unknown.

The origin of this receptor is a person aged 60-79 years with lung adenocarcinoma. What was sequenced was FFPE minimally invasive lung adenocarcinoma tissue.

The DNA for the CDR3 is TGTGCCAGCAGTTTATGGGGGAAGGGTCCCTATGGCTACACCTTC. It specifies CASSLWGKGPYGYTF. The chain joins TRBV28 to TRBJ1-2; the D is unclear. V lost 0 bases, J lost 4 bases, and 12 bases lay in between. Germline V CDR1 and CDR2: MDHEN, SYDVKM. The CDR3 length is 15 residues.